The source of this T cell receptor beta chain is a study of T cell responses to AZD1222 COVID-19 vaccine. This table comes from immunoSEQ multiplex PCR, and its TCRdb copy is limited to in-frame clones, with some not included. This table holds 90,000 to 130,000 clones, roughly 87% found once. Study-wide findings and caveats: Donors were chiefly white British, with a greater number of females, and clonal diversity was perhaps underestimated. Within unmutated variant regions lay the reported targets of nearly half of spike-specific TCRs. Spike regions recognized by vaccine-associated CD4 TCRs spanned the protein, led by 160-218 and 743-854.

As for this clone: Its antigen is still unknown.

V lost 5 bases and J 0 bases, leaving 7 bases between the germline ends. The CDR3 has 13 amino acids. In germline, CDR1 is LNHDA, CDR2 SQIVND (reference sequence). Sequenced material: peripheral blood, taken on day 0 of MenACWY control vaccination. V gene TRBV19 combines with J gene TRBJ2-5; D gene unclear. The sequence came from an adult in good health. Written as DNA, the CDR3 is TGTGCCAGTAGTCAAGGCAACCAAGAGACCCAGTACTTC. Amino acids: CASSQGNQETQYF.